This TCR beta chain was documented in a study of shared clonotypes between healthy human individuals. General study results and limits: Though the depth was large, rarefaction showed that sorted-subset sequencing was incomplete. Shared clonotypes: approximately 5.3% naive CD4, 3.5% to 4% naive CD8, over 2% memory CD4, approximately 0.37% memory CD8.

Concerning this clone itself: Its antigen is unknown.

V shed 1 base and J shed 1 base, with 8 bases lying between them. Germline V gene data show CDR1 as SQVTM and CDR2 as ANQGSEA. This CDR3 region has 15 residues. Some clones are missing from TCRdb's copy, which holds only in-frame ones; the method was immunoSEQ multiplex PCR. The sample shows under 1 million clones, about 97% of them seen only once. Terminally differentiated effector memory CD45RA+ cells were excluded by CCR7 positive selection of CD45RO-negative cells. Healthy HIV-negative adults without recent acute infections or vaccinations served as donors. The chain carries TRBV29-1 and TRBJ2-6; D is unresolved. Sequencing was performed on naive CD8+ T cells sorted from blood. The TCR was taken from a man younger than 45 in good health. CDR3 protein: CSVEGLGSGANVLTF. CDR3 nucleotide sequence: TGCAGCGTTGAAGGGTTAGGATCTGGGGCCAACGTCCTGACTTTC.